A single sample gave rise to the 12 T cell receptor beta chains below, sequenced in a study of blood T cell repertoires in COVID-19. This table comes from immunoSEQ multiplex PCR, and its TCRdb copy is limited to in-frame clones, with some not included. Among around 260,000 clones, about 85% were seen once, and the ten largest hold under 5.5%. Sequenced: peripheral blood. Receptors originate from a man in his fifties or sixties with acute or convalescent COVID-19.

CDR3 loop: CASSLTGDYGYTF. CDR3 sequence (DNA): TGTGCCAGCAGTTTAACAGGGGACTATGGCTACACCTTC. The chain is built from TRBV12-3 or TRBV12-4 and TRBJ1-2, with 7 nucleotides matching TRBD1. The trim removed 2 bases at V and 3 bases at J, leaving 0 bases unmatched. The CDR3 totals 13 residues.

The chain has TRBV9 and TRBJ2-1; D possibly corresponds to TRBD1 (5 bases). The germline gives CDR1 SGDLS, CDR2 YYNGEE. The V gene lost 3 bases and the J gene lost 8 bases, with 18 bases spanning the gap. This CDR3 has 15 residues. The CDR3 loop is CASSAILGARDEQFF. The CDR3 region has the DNA TGTGCCAGCAGCGCTATCCTAGGGGCCAGGGATGAGCAGTTCTTC.

V is TRBV21-1 and J is TRBJ2-7; TRBD1, as called in the table, went unchecked against the DNA. TRBV21-1 represents a pseudogene. The CDR3 loop spans 14 amino acids. CDR3 coding DNA: TGTGCCAGGGGGGCAGTTGTGCTTAAGGGCGAGCAGTACTTC. Its protein is CARGAVVLKGEQYF.

The rearrangement joins TRBV5-1 to TRBJ2-7; TRBD1 matches 7 bases. The CDR3 runs 14 residues. J gave up 6 bases and V 4 bases, and 10 bases lay outside the gene matches. Germline CDR1 reads SGHRS; CDR2 reads YFSETQ. In DNA form, the CDR3 reads TGCGCCAGCAGCCCAGAAGGACAGGTTCTCGAGCAGTACTTC. Translation gives CASSPEGQVLEQYF.

Concerning this clone: An end of the junction does not agree with germline; a read error may underlie this. This rearrangement joins TRBV9 to TRBJ1-2; the match to TRBD1 covers 8 bases. Germline V gene sequence: CDR1 SGDLS, CDR2 YYNGEE. The CDR3 runs to 12 residues. The CDR3 DNA reads as TGTGCCAGCAGCGGGGGACAGGAGCCCCTCGCCTTC. This sequence encodes CASSGGQEPLAF.

This clone has only a few counts. This chain connects TRBV11-1 to TRBJ2-1; TRBD2 agrees at 12 bases. The V and J ends lost 4 bases and 9 bases, in that order; junction bases with no gene match: 10. This CDR3 has 16 amino acids. CDR1 is SGHAT, CDR2 FQDESV, per germline (reference sequence). The CDR3 sequence: CASSSRLAGVFSEQFF. CDR3 bases: TGTGCCAGCAGCTCTCGACTAGCGGGAGTTTTCAGTGAGCAGTTCTTC.

V is TRBV6-2 or TRBV6-3 and J is TRBJ1-2; tentatively, D is TRBD1 (6 bases). Looked up from germline, CDR1 is MNHEY and CDR2 is SVGEGT. The V gene lost 5 bases and the J gene lost 4 bases, with 14 bases spanning the gap. The CDR3 is made up of 14 amino acids. The CDR3 here is CASSTPGQPYGYTF. Written as DNA, the CDR3 is TGTGCCAGCAGTACCCCTGGACAGCCCTATGGCTACACCTTC.

The chain combines TRBV27 with TRBJ2-7; weak D call: TRBD1 (6 bases). Germline V CDR1 and CDR2: MNHEY, SMNVEV (reference sequence). This CDR3 region has 14 residues. V was shortened by 6 bases and J by 5 bases, with 17 bases between the two germline ends. The chain's CDR3 is CASSPRDTRHEQYF. DNA for the CDR3: TGTGCCAGCAGCCCCCGGGACACACGCCACGAGCAGTACTTC.

This sequence joins TRBV6-5 and TRBJ2-4; D gene ambiguous. This CDR3 region has 15 residues. Germline V gene lookup returns CDR1 MNHEY and CDR2 SVGAGI. V lost 5 bases and J 4 bases, leaving 15 bases between the germline ends. For the CDR3, the DNA is TGTGCCAGCAGTAGAGACACGGCCCCTAAAAACATTCAGTACTTC. It translates to CASSRDTAPKNIQYF.

The chain combines TRBV19 with TRBJ2-1; a possible D gene is TRBD2 (7 bases). V gave up 3 bases and J gave up 2 bases, with 14 bases separating them. The CDR3 runs 16 residues. The germline V gene encodes CDR1 LNHDA and CDR2 SQIVND (reference sequence). CDR3 amino acids: CASSIQGGGTYNEQFF. In DNA, the CDR3 is TGTGCCAGTAGTATTCAGGGAGGGGGGACCTACAATGAGCAGTTCTTC.

The chain combines TRBV12-3 or TRBV12-4 with TRBJ2-1; 7 bases line up with TRBD2. The CDR3 sequence is 13 residues long. The junction had 8 bases not matched to a gene; V was cut back by 6 bases and J by 9 bases. CDR3 coding DNA: TGTGCCAGCAGCCCATCGGGGGGACCTGAGCAGTTCTTC. As protein: CASSPSGGPEQFF.

V is TRBV5-6 and J is TRBJ2-3, with 10 bases matching TRBD2. Looked up from germline, CDR1 is SGHDT and CDR2 is YYEEEE. The V gene end was trimmed by 5 bases and the J gene end by 3 bases; junction bases not matched to a gene: 6. The CDR3 runs to 15 residues. Here the CDR3 DNA reads TGTGCCAGCAGTTTTCTAGCGGGAGAGACAGATACGCAGTATTTT. Residues: CASSFLAGETDTQYF. Full variable domain (missing parts from reference TRBV5-6 and TRBJ2-3): DAGVTQSPTHLIKTRGQQVTLRCSPKSGHDTVSWYQQALGQGPQFIFQYYEEEERQRGNFPDRFSGHQFPNYSSELNVNALLLGDSALYLCASSFLAGETDTQYFGPGTRLTVL.